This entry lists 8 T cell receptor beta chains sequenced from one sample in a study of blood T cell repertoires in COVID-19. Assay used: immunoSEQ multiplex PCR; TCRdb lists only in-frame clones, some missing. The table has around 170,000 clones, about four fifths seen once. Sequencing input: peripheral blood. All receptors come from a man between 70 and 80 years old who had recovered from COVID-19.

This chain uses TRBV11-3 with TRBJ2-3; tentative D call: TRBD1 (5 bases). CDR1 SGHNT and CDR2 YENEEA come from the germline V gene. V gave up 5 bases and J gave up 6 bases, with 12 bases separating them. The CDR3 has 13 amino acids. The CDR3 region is CASSRVPGDTQYF. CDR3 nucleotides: TGTGCCAGCAGCCGAGTCCCAGGGGATACGCAGTATTTT.

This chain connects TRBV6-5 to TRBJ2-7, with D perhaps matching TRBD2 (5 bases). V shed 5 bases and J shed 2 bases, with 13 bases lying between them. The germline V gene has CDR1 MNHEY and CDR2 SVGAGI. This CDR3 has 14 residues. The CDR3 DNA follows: TGTGCCAGCAGTATTTCCGGACTTACCTACGAGCAGTACTTC. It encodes CASSISGLTYEQYF.

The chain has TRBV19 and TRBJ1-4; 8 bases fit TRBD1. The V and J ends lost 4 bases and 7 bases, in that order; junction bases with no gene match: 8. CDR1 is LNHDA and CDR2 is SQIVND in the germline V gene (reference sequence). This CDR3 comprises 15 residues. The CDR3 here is CASSTPTGEGEKLFF. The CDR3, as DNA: TGTGCCAGTAGTACCCCGACAGGGGAAGGTGAAAAACTGTTTTTT.

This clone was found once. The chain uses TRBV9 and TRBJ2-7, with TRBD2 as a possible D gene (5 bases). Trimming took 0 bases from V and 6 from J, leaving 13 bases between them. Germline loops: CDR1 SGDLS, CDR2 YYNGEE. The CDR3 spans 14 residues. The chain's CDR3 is CASSVVGESVEQYF. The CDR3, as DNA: TGTGCCAGCAGCGTAGTCGGGGAGTCGGTCGAGCAGTACTTC.

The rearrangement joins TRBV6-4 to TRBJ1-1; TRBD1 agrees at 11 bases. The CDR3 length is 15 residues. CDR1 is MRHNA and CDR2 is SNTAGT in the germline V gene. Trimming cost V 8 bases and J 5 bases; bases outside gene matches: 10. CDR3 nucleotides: TGTGCCAGCGGGACAGGGGGAGAAAAGATTACTGAAGCTTTCTTT. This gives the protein CASGTGGEKITEAFF.

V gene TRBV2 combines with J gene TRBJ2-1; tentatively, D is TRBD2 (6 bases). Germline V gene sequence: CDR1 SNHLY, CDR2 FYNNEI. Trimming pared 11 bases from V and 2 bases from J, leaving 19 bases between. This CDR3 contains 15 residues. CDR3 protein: CAGASLGGAYNEQFF. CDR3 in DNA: TGTGCCGGTGCCTCCCTAGGAGGGGCCTACAATGAGCAGTTCTTC.

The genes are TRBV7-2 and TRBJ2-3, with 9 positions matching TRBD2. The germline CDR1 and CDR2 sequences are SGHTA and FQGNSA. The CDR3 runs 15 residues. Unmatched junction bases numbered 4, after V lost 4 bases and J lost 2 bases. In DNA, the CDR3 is TGTGCCAGCAGCTCTCTAGCGGGATTCACAGATACGCAGTATTTT. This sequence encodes CASSSLAGFTDTQYF.

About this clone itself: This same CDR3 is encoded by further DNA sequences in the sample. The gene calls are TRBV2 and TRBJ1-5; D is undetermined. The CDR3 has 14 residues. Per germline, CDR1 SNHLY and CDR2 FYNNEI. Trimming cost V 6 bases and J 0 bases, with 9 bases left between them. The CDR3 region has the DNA TGTGCCAGCAGCGCTACTAATAGCAATCAGCCCCAGCATTTT. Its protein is CASSATNSNQPQHF.